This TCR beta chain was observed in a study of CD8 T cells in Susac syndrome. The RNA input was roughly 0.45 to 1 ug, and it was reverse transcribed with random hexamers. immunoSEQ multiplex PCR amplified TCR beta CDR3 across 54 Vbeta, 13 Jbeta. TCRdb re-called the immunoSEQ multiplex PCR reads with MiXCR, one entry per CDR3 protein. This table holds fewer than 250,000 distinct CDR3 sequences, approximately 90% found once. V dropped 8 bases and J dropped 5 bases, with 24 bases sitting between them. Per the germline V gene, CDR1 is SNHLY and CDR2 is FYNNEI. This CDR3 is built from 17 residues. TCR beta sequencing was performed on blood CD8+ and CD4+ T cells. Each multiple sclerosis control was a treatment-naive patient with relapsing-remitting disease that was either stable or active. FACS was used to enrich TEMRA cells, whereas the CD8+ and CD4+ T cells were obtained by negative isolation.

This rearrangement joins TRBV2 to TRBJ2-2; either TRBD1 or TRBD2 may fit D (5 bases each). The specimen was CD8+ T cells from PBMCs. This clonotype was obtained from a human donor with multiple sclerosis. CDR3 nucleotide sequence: TGTGCCAGCCTGACTGACAGCCTCCCGTCGGGGACCGGGGAGCTGTTTTTT. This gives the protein CASLTDSLPSGTGELFF.